This entry features one T cell receptor (beta chain) sequence. This specimen comes from a study of T cell responses to AZD1222 COVID-19 vaccine. V dropped 3 bases and J dropped 6; count of bases not matched to a gene: 6. Germline V gene sequence: CDR1 DFQATT, CDR2 SNEGSKA (reference sequence). This CDR3 is built from 14 residues. Sequencing used immunoSEQ multiplex PCR; TCRdb keeps in-frame clones, though not all of them. The sample lists 95,000 or so clones, roughly nine tenths seen once, with about 3% in the top ten. This receptor was taken from an adult in good health. The V gene is TRBV20-1, the J gene TRBJ2-1, with 9 bases aligning to TRBD2. Sequences were derived from peripheral blood, sampled on day 0 of MenACWY control vaccination. The CDR3, as DNA: TGCAGTGCTAGTCGGGGACTAGCATTCAATGAGCAGTTCTTC. Translating it yields CSASRGLAFNEQFF.